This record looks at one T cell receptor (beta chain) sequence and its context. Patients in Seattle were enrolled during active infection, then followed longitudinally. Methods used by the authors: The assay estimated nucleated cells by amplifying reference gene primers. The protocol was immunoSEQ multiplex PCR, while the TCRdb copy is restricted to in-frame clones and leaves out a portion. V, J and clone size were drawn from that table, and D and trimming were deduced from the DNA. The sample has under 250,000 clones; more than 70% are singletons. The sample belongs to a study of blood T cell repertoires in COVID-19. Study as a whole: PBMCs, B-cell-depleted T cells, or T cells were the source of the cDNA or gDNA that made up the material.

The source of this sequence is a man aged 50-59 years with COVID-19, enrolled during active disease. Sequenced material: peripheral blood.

The CDR3 sequence: CASSSEVNYYGYTF. DNA of the CDR3: TGTGCCAGCAGCTCCGAGGTGAACTACTATGGCTACACCTTC. V is TRBV7-2 and J is TRBJ1-2, with D uncertain. Trimming stripped 4 bases from V and 3 bases from J, with 12 bases between. The CDR3 extends over 14 amino acids. CDR1 is SGHTA, CDR2 FQGNSA, per germline. Complete variable domain (other parts from reference TRBV7-2 and TRBJ1-2): GAGVSQSPSNKVTEKGKDVELRCDPISGHTALYWYRQSLGQGLEFLIYFQGNSAPDKSGLPSDRFSAERTGGSVSTLTIQRTQQEDSAVYLCASSSEVNYYGYTFGSGTRLTVV.